These 21 T cell receptor beta chains were all obtained from the same sample, sequenced in a study of blood T cell repertoires in COVID-19. Repertoires were generated with immunoSEQ multiplex PCR, while TCRdb's copy carries only in-frame clones and drops some. The sample carries 240,000 or so clones, 70% to 80% recorded once. Sequencing input: peripheral blood. The receptors come from a woman of 80 years or more with acute or convalescent COVID-19.

The chain links TRBV18 to TRBJ1-5; unclear D gene. Germline-derived CDR1 and CDR2 are KGHSH and LQKENI. CDR3 size: 15 residues. V lost 4 bases to trimming and J lost 3 bases, with 13 bases between them. CDR3 DNA: TGTGCCAGCTCACTAGGACGGGAGGCCAATCAGCCCCAGCATTTT. It encodes CASSLGREANQPQHF.

The chain carries TRBV7-9 and TRBJ1-1, with D tentatively TRBD1 (6 bases). Trimming pared 7 bases from V and 3 bases from J, leaving 18 bases between. Per the germline V gene, CDR1 is SEHNR and CDR2 is FQNEAQ (reference sequence). The CDR3 has 15 residues. DNA for the CDR3: TGTGCCAGCACCCCAGGGGCAGGGGTTCACACTGAAGCTTTCTTT. Residues: CASTPGAGVHTEAFF.

CDR3: CASSALGQSLGGYTF. The DNA of the CDR3 is TGTGCCAGCAGCGCGCTGGGGCAGTCTCTGGGTGGCTACACCTTC. This sequence joins TRBV5-5 and TRBJ1-2, with D possibly matching TRBD1 (5 bases). This CDR3 is 15 amino acids long. Per the germline V gene, CDR1 is SGHKS and CDR2 is YYEKEE (reference sequence). Trimming cost V 4 bases and J 7 bases, with 20 bases left between them.

The CDR3 DNA follows: TGTGCCAGCAGCGGACAGGGGGCCACCTACGAGCAGTACTTC. Translated, it gives CASSGQGATYEQYF. The chain employs TRBV6-6 and TRBJ2-7; TRBD1 aligns across 11 bases. Trimming cost V 6 bases and J 2 bases; bases outside gene matches: 3. Germline V gene sequence: CDR1 MNHNY, CDR2 SVGAGI (reference sequence). The CDR3 extends over 14 amino acids.

The CDR3 loop is CASSSRTASEKLFF. The DNA for the CDR3 is TGTGCCAGCAGCTCTCGGACAGCTAGTGAAAAACTGTTTTTT. V usage is TRBV7-2 and J usage is TRBJ1-4; D perhaps matches TRBD1 (6 bases). Germline CDR1 SGHTA, CDR2 FQGNSA. The CDR3 is 14 amino acids. Trimming took off 4 bases at V and 7 bases at J, with 13 bases between the two ends.

The rearrangement uses TRBV9 and TRBJ1-1; D is unresolved. V dropped 2 bases and J dropped 3 bases, with 11 bases sitting between them. The CDR3 has 14 residues. Germline V gene lookup returns CDR1 SGDLS and CDR2 YYNGEE. The CDR3 sequence is CASSVGFIDTEAFF. CDR3 nucleotides: TGTGCCAGCAGCGTCGGGTTTATCGACACTGAAGCTTTCTTT.

The table lists this clone with a few counts. This chain joins TRBV5-4 and TRBJ1-2; the match to TRBD1 covers 9 bases. Looked up from germline, CDR1 is SGHNT and CDR2 is YYREEE (reference sequence). The CDR3 totals 15 residues. V trimming: 0 bases; J trimming: 4 bases; junction bases outside the gene matches: 4. The CDR3 DNA sequence: TGTGCCAGCAGCTTGGGAGGGGACAGGGTCTATGGCTACACCTTC. Residues: CASSLGGDRVYGYTF.

The chain combines TRBV6-2 or TRBV6-3 with TRBJ1-6, with D possibly matching TRBD1 (6 bases). The CDR3 contains 11 residues. CDR1 and CDR2 from the germline V gene are MNHEY and SVGEGT. The V gene lost 6 bases and the J gene lost 16 bases, with 13 bases spanning the gap. CDR3 bases: TGTGCCAGCAGCCTCCGGGACACTCTCCACTTT. Translated, it gives CASSLRDTLHF.

The rearrangement joins TRBV28 to TRBJ1-2, with TRBD1 identical over 8 bases. CDR1 MDHEN and CDR2 SYDVKM come from the germline V gene. CDR3 length: 17 amino acids. With 2 bases clipped from V and 5 bases from J, the junction kept 13 bases outside the gene matches. In nucleotides, the CDR3 is TGTGCCAGCAGTTTAATCCAGGGCAGGGGGCGGCATTATGGCTACACCTTC. This translates into CASSLIQGRGRHYGYTF.

The genes are TRBV5-5 and TRBJ2-5; a weak D match, TRBD1 (5 bases). The CDR3 covers 13 residues. V lost 0 bases to trimming and J lost 7 bases, with 10 bases between them. CDR1 and CDR2 from the germline V gene are SGHKS and YYEKEE (reference sequence). CDR3 sequence: CASSLEGLGTQYF. CDR3 coding DNA: TGTGCCAGCAGCTTGGAGGGGCTCGGGACCCAGTACTTC.

This chain links TRBV19 with TRBJ2-2; 12 bases align to TRBD2. V shed 3 bases and J 2 bases; nucleotides not matched to a gene: 7. The CDR3 is 18 amino acids. Germline V lookup: CDR1 LNHDA, CDR2 SQIVND (reference sequence). In DNA, the CDR3 is TGTGCCAGTAGTATGCCTAGCGGGAGGGCAGGAAACACCGGGGAGCTGTTTTTT. It yields the protein CASSMPSGRAGNTGELFF. Using reference TRBV19 and TRBJ2-2 for the parts outside the CDR3, the full variable domain is DGGITQSPKYLFRKEGQNVTLSCEQNLNHDAMYWYRQDPGQGLRLIYYSQIVNDFQKGDIAEGYSVSREKKESFPLTVTSAQKNPTAFYLCASSMPSGRAGNTGELFFGEGSRLTVL.

The rearrangement joins TRBV18 to TRBJ2-6; D perhaps matches TRBD1 (6 bases). This CDR3 is built from 16 residues. V was trimmed by 3 bases and J by 3 bases, leaving 12 bases between them. Germline CDR1 is KGHSH and CDR2 is LQKENI. The CDR3 reads CASSPQTGFGANVLTF. The CDR3 DNA follows: TGTGCCAGCTCACCCCAAACAGGGTTTGGGGCCAACGTCCTGACTTTC.

The rearrangement joins TRBV20-1 to TRBJ1-5, with D possibly TRBD1 on 6 matching bases. The germline CDR1 and CDR2 sequences are DFQATT and SNEGSKA (reference sequence). The germline V and J ends were trimmed by 3 bases and 2 bases, with 26 bases remaining between them. This CDR3 region has 19 residues. The CDR3 DNA reads TGCAGTGCTAGTGCTCACCCGGGACAAGAGGGTAGTGGCAATCAGCCCCAGCATTTT. Translated: CSASAHPGQEGSGNQPQHF.

In regard to this clone: This sample includes further DNA sequences coding for the same CDR3. This chain joins TRBV19 and TRBJ1-1, with 10 bases aligning to TRBD1. CDR1 LNHDA and CDR2 SQIVND come from the germline V gene (reference sequence). This CDR3 has 15 amino acids. Trimming took 6 bases from V and 1 from J; bases not matched to a gene: 5. CDR3 sequence: CASSDRGLSNTEAFF. The CDR3 DNA sequence: TGTGCCAGTAGCGACAGGGGGCTTTCGAACACTGAAGCTTTCTTT.

J is TRBJ2-1 and V is TRBV5-5; 10 nucleotides align to TRBD2. Germline CDR1 reads SGHKS; CDR2 reads YYEKEE (reference sequence). The ends lost 2 bases at V and 2 bases at J; junction bases unmatched: 1. CDR3 size: 15 residues. The CDR3 loop is CASSLLAGTYNEQFF. For the CDR3, the DNA is TGTGCCAGCAGCTTACTAGCGGGAACCTACAATGAGCAGTTCTTC.

The CDR3 region has the DNA TGTGCCAGCAGTTTAACGGTCACTGAGCAGTTCTTC. Amino acids: CASSLTVTEQFF. This chain uses TRBV28 with TRBJ2-1, with no clear D. V lost 2 bases, J lost 9 bases, and 8 bases lay in between. Germline CDR1 reads MDHEN; CDR2 reads SYDVKM. CDR3 length: 12 amino acids.

The rearrangement joins TRBV11-2 to TRBJ1-1, with D possibly matching TRBD1 (6 bases). V shed 1 base and J shed 1 base, with 10 bases lying between them. The CDR3 is made up of 15 amino acids. Germline assignment: CDR1 SGHAT and CDR2 FQNNGV. This chain's CDR3 is CASSLGTVRNTEAFF. The CDR3 nucleotides read TGTGCCAGCAGCTTAGGGACAGTTAGGAACACTGAAGCTTTCTTT.

This clone was seen a handful of times. The chain employs TRBV5-7 and TRBJ2-2, with D hard to call. TRBV5-7 is labeled an ORF, and its function is uncertain. V was pared by 4 bases and J by 7 bases, with 14 bases between. The CDR3 totals 14 residues. The CDR3 DNA reads as TGTGCCAGCAGCCCCGACACACAAGGCGGGGAGCTGTTTTTT. This translates into CASSPDTQGGELFF.

CDR3 residues: CASSLSGQMAETQYF. The CDR3, as DNA: TGTGCCAGCAGCTTAAGTGGACAGATGGCGGAGACCCAGTACTTC. This rearrangement joins TRBV7-2 to TRBJ2-5; maybe TRBD1 (6 bases). V gave up 2 bases and J gave up 5 bases, with 15 bases separating them. CDR1 and CDR2 from the germline V gene are SGHTA and FQGNSA. The CDR3 sequence is 15 residues long.

The V gene is TRBV5-1, the J gene TRBJ1-2; D is unclear. Per the germline V gene, CDR1 is SGHRS and CDR2 is YFSETQ. V was trimmed by 0 bases and J by 4 bases, leaving 13 bases between them. This CDR3 comprises 15 residues. The CDR3 sequence is CASSLGAGGSYGYTF. DNA for the CDR3: TGCGCCAGCAGCTTGGGGGCCGGCGGGAGCTATGGCTACACCTTC.

V gene TRBV27 combines with J gene TRBJ1-2, with a tentative D call TRBD1 (5 bases). This CDR3 has 14 residues. Trimming took off 3 bases at V and 4 bases at J, with 12 bases between the two ends. The germline V gene encodes CDR1 MNHEY and CDR2 SMNVEV (reference sequence). The CDR3 coding sequence is TGTGCCAGCAGTTTGGACAACTCACTCTATGGCTACACCTTC. It specifies CASSLDNSLYGYTF.